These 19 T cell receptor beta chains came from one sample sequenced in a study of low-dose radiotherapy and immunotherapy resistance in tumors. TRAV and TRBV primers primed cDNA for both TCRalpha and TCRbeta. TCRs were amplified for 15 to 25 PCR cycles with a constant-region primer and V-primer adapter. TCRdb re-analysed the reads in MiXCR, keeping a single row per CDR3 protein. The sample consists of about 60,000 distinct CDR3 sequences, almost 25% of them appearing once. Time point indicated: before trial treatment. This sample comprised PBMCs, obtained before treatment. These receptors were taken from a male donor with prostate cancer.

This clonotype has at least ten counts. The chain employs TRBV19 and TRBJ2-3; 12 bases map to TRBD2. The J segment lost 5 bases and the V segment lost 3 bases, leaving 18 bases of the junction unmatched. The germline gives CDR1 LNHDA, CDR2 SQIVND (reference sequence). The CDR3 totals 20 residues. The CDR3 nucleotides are TGTGCCAGTAGTATCAGGTCTGGGGCTAGCGGGGGGGCCAGTCAAGATACGCAGTATTTT. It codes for CASSIRSGASGGASQDTQYF.

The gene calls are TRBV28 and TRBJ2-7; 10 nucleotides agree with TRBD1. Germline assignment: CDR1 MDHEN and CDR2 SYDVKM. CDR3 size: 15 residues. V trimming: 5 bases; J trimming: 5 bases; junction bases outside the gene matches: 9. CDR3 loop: CASSKEGTGVDEQYF. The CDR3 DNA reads TGTGCCAGCAGTAAGGAAGGGACAGGGGTCGACGAGCAGTACTTC.

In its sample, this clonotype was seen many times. The CDR3 protein is CASRGLSGGSYEQYF. The CDR3, as DNA: TGTGCCAGCAGGGGACTAAGCGGGGGCTCCTACGAGCAGTACTTC. This chain links TRBV2 with TRBJ2-7, with 8 nucleotides matching TRBD2. Trimming cost V 6 bases and J 0 bases; bases outside gene matches: 7. Germline CDR1 SNHLY, CDR2 FYNNEI. The length of the CDR3 is 15 residues. Drawing the rest from reference TRBV2 and TRBJ2-7, the complete variable domain is EPEVTQTPSHQVTQMGQEVILRCVPISNHLYFYWYRQILGQKVEFLVSFYNNEISEKSEIFDDQFSVERPDGSNFTLKIRSTKLEDSAMYFCASRGLSGGSYEQYFGPGTRLTVT.

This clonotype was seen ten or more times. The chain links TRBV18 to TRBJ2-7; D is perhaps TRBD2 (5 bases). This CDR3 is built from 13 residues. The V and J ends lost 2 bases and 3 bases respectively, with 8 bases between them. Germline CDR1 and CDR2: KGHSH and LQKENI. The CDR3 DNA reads TGTGCCAGCTCACCAGACGGGGTCTACGAGCAGTACTTC. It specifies CASSPDGVYEQYF. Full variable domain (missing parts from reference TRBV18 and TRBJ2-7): NAGVMQNPRHLVRRRGQEARLRCSPMKGHSHVYWYRQLPEEGLKFMVYLQKENIIDESGMPKERFSAEFPKEGPSILRIQQVVRGDSAAYFCASSPDGVYEQYFGPGTRLTVT.

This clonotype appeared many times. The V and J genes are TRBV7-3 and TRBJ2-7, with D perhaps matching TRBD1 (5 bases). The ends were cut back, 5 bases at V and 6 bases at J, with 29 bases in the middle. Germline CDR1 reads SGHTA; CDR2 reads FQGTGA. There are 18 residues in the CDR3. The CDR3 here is CASSPRRQGEFPPLEQYF. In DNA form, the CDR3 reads TGTGCCAGCAGCCCACGGCGGCAGGGCGAGTTTCCCCCTCTCGAGCAGTACTTC.

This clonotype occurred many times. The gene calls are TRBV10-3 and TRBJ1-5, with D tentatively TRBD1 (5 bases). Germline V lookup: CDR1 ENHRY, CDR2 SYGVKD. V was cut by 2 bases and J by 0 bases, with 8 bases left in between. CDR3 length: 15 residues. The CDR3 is CAISEGADSNQPQHF. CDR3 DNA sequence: TGTGCCATCAGTGAGGGGGCCGATAGCAATCAGCCCCAGCATTTT.

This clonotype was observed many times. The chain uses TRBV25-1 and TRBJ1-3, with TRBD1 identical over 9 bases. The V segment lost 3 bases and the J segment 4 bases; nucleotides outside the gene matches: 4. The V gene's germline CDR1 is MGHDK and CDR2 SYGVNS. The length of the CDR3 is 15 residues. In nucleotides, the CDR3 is TGTGCCAGCAGTGATCTCGGGACAGGGGGAAACACCATATATTTT. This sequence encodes CASSDLGTGGNTIYF.

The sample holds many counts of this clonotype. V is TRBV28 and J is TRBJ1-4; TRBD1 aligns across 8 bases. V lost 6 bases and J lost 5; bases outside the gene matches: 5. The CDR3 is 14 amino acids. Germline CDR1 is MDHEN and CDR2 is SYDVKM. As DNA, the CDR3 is TGTGCCAGCAGAAGACAGGGGTCCAATGAAAAACTGTTTTTT. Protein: CASRRQGSNEKLFF.

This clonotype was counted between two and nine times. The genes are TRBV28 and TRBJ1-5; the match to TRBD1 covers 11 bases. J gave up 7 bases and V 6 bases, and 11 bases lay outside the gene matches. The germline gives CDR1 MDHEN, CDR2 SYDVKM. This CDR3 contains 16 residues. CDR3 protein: CASSTTPGQGGQPQHF. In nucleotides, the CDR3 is TGTGCCAGCAGCACAACTCCGGGACAGGGGGGCCAGCCCCAGCATTTT.

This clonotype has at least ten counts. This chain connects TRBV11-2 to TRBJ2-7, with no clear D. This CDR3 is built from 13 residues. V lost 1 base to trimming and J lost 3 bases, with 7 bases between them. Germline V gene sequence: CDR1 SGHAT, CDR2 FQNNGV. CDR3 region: CASSLGASYEQYF. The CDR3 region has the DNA TGTGCCAGCAGCTTAGGAGCAAGCTACGAGCAGTACTTC.

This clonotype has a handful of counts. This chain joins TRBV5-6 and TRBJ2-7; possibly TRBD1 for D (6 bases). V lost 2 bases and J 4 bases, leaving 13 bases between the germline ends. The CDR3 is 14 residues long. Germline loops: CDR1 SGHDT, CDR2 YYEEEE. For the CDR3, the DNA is TGTGCCAGCAGCTTACAGGGTACGGGTTACGAGCAGTACTTC. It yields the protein CASSLQGTGYEQYF. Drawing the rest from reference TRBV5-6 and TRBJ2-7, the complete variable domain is DAGVTQSPTHLIKTRGQQVTLRCSPKSGHDTVSWYQQALGQGPQFIFQYYEEEERQRGNFPDRFSGHQFPNYSSELNVNALLLGDSALYLCASSLQGTGYEQYFGPGTRLTVT.

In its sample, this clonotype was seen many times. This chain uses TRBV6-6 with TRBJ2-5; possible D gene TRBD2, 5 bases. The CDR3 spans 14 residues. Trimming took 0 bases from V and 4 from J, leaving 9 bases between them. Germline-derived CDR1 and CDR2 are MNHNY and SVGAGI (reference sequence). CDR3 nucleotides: TGTGCCAGCAGTTACTCAGAGGGCGGAGAGACCCAGTACTTC. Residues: CASSYSEGGETQYF.

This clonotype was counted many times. The CDR3 loop is CASIVGTGDNEQFF. DNA for the CDR3: TGTGCCAGCATCGTCGGGACAGGGGACAATGAGCAGTTCTTC. The chain recombines TRBV2 with TRBJ2-1; 10 bases fit TRBD1. V shed 7 bases and J 5 bases; nucleotides not matched to a gene: 5. This CDR3 spans 14 amino acids. Germline CDR1 reads SNHLY; CDR2 reads FYNNEI.

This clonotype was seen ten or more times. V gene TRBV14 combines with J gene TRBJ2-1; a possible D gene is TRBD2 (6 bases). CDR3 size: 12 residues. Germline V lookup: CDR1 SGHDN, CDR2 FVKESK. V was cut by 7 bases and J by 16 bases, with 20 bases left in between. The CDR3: CASNRRWDSGFF. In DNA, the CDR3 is TGTGCCAGCAACCGGAGGTGGGATAGCGGTTTCTTC.

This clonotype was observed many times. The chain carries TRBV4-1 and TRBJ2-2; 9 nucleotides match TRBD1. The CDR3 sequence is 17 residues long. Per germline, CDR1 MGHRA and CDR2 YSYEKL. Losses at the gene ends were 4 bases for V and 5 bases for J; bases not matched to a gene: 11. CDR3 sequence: CASSLITGGFGTGELFF. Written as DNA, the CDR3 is TGCGCCAGCAGCCTTATTACAGGGGGCTTTGGGACCGGGGAGCTGTTTTTT.

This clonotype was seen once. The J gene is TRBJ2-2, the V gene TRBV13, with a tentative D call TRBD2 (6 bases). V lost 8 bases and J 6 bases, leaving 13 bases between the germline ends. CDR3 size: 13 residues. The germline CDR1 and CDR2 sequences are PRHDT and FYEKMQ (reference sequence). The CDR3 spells CASANTGAGELFF. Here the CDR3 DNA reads TGTGCCAGCGCCAATACGGGGGCCGGGGAGCTGTTTTTT.

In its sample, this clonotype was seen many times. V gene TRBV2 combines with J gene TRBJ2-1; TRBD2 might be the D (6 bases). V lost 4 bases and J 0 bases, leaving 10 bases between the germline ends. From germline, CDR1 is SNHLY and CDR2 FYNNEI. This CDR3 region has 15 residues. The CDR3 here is CASSGDFSSYNEQFF. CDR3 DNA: TGTGCCAGCAGTGGGGACTTCAGCTCCTACAATGAGCAGTTCTTC.

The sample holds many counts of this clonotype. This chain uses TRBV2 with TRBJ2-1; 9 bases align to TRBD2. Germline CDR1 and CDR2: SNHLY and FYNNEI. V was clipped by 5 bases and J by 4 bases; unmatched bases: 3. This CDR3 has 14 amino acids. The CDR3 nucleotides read TGTGCCAGCAGTTTTAGCGGGGGTTACAATGAGCAGTTCTTC. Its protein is CASSFSGGYNEQFF.

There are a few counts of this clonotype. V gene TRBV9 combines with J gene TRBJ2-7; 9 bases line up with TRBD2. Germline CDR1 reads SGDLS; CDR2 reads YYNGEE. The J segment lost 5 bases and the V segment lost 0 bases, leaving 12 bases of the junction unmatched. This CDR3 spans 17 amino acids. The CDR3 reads CASSVDLTSGLVHEQYF. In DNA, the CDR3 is TGTGCCAGCAGCGTAGATCTGACTAGCGGACTTGTCCACGAGCAGTACTTC.